Each of the 16 T cell receptor beta chains below was sequenced from the same sample in a study of blood T cell repertoires in COVID-19. Data came from immunoSEQ multiplex PCR; TCRdb stores just in-frame clones and leaves some out. The table has a few hundred thousand clones, 75% to 90% seen once. Specimen: peripheral blood. All receptors come from a human donor in a cohort sampled during active COVID-19.

This clone has just one count. This chain links TRBV4-3 with TRBJ2-7; 10 nucleotides line up with TRBD2. This CDR3 has 16 amino acids. V was clipped by 0 bases and J by 9 bases; unmatched bases: 11. CDR1 and CDR2 from the germline V gene are LGHNA and YSLEER. CDR3 in amino acids: CASSQDLRLAGDAQYF. The CDR3 DNA reads TGCGCCAGCAGCCAAGATTTGCGCCTAGCGGGAGACGCGCAGTACTTC.

This clone was seen a handful of times. This chain's CDR3 is CASSLRQGPFWEQYF. CDR3 nucleotides: TGTGCCAGCAGCCTTCGACAGGGACCCTTTTGGGAGCAGTACTTC. V is TRBV7-8 and J is TRBJ2-7; TRBD1 matches at 7 bases. CDR3 length: 15 amino acids. The germline V gene has CDR1 SGHVS and CDR2 FQNEAQ. V shed 5 bases, J shed 7 bases, and the junction held 14 bases outside the gene matches.

This clone was recorded at least ten times. The chain uses TRBV28 and TRBJ2-7, with a tentative D call TRBD1 (6 bases). Germline assignment: CDR1 MDHEN and CDR2 SYDVKM. V was clipped by 3 bases and J by 2 bases, with 11 bases between them. The CDR3 loop spans 14 amino acids. CDR3 sequence: CASSLNTGPYEQYF. The CDR3 region has the DNA TGTGCCAGCAGTTTGAACACAGGGCCCTACGAGCAGTACTTC.

This clone was counted between two and nine times. V gene TRBV4-1 combines with J gene TRBJ1-2; TRBD1 agrees at 8 bases. The germline gives CDR1 MGHRA, CDR2 YSYEKL. The CDR3 extends over 15 amino acids. J gave up 4 bases and V 1 base, and 5 bases lay outside the gene matches. CDR3 region: CASSQVTGGPYGYTF. CDR3 nucleotides: TGCGCCAGCAGCCAAGTAACAGGGGGACCCTATGGCTACACCTTC.

This chain joins TRBV27 and TRBJ2-7; 8 nucleotides line up with TRBD1. CDR1 and CDR2 (germline): MNHEY, SMNVEV (reference sequence). After removal of 5 bases from V and 5 bases from J, the junction contained 8 bases not matched to a gene. The CDR3 spans 14 residues. CDR3 amino acids: CASSLRTGSDEQYF. The DNA for the CDR3 is TGTGCCAGCAGTCTAAGGACAGGGAGCGACGAGCAGTACTTC.

This chain joins TRBV6-5 and TRBJ1-1, with 12 bases matching TRBD1. CDR1 MNHEY and CDR2 SVGAGI come from the germline V gene. With 2 bases clipped from V and 11 bases from J, the junction kept 6 bases outside the gene matches. The CDR3 extends over 14 amino acids. DNA for the CDR3: TGTGCCAGCAGTTACACGGGACAGGGGGCGGGGGCTTTCTTT. It yields the protein CASSYTGQGAGAFF.

Only a few counts were recorded for this clone. J is TRBJ2-7 and V is TRBV27, with D maybe TRBD1 (5 bases). The CDR3 contains 14 residues. Germline V CDR1 and CDR2: MNHEY, SMNVEV (reference sequence). The germline V and J ends were trimmed by 6 bases and 1 base, with 13 bases remaining between them. The CDR3 spells CASRPDTPSYEQYF. CDR3 coding DNA: TGTGCCAGCAGACCGGACACGCCATCCTACGAGCAGTACTTC.

This chain links TRBV2 with TRBJ2-7; 7 nucleotides match TRBD2. The V segment lost 7 bases and the J segment 6 bases; nucleotides outside the gene matches: 3. The germline gives CDR1 SNHLY, CDR2 FYNNEI. The CDR3 length is 11 residues. The DNA of the CDR3 is TGTGCCAGCAAGCGGGGCGGCGAGCAGTACTTC. Amino acid sequence: CASKRGGEQYF.

This chain uses TRBV30 with TRBJ1-1; D unclear. Germline CDR1 and CDR2: GTSNPN and SVGIG (reference sequence). V dropped 0 bases and J dropped 4 bases, with 6 bases sitting between them. The length of the CDR3 is 12 residues. In DNA, the CDR3 is TGTGCCTGGAGTGTAATAGCCACTGAAGCTTTCTTT. Residues: CAWSVIATEAFF.

The rearrangement uses TRBV7-2 and TRBJ2-7; TRBD2 matches at 13 bases. This CDR3 is built from 16 residues. Trimming removed 3 bases from V and 2 bases from J; junction bases left unmatched: 4. The germline gives CDR1 SGHTA, CDR2 FQGNSA. The CDR3 sequence: CASSLGLAGITYEQYF. The CDR3 DNA sequence: TGTGCCAGCAGCTTGGGACTAGCGGGAATTACCTACGAGCAGTACTTC.

The rearrangement uses TRBV9 and TRBJ2-5; 13 positions agree with TRBD2. This CDR3 region has 15 residues. V lost 3 bases, J lost 5 bases, and 4 bases stayed unmatched. Germline loops: CDR1 SGDLS, CDR2 YYNGEE. The CDR3 spells CASSGKTSGRETQYF. The CDR3 DNA reads as TGTGCCAGCAGCGGTAAGACTAGCGGGAGGGAGACCCAGTACTTC.

The V call is TRBV7-8, the J call TRBJ2-5, with 10 nucleotides matching TRBD1. There are 15 residues in the CDR3. After removal of 0 bases from V and 6 bases from J, the junction contained 4 bases not matched to a gene. Germline V gives CDR1 SGHVS, CDR2 FQNEAQ. Written as DNA, the CDR3 is TGTGCCAGCAGCTTAGCCCGGGACAGGGGAAAGACCCAGTACTTC. As protein: CASSLARDRGKTQYF.

The CDR3 here is CASSFRGSPTEAFF. The DNA for the CDR3 is TGTGCCAGTAGTTTCCGCGGGTCTCCCACTGAAGCTTTCTTT. This rearrangement joins TRBV19 to TRBJ1-1; unclear D gene. Germline CDR1 LNHDA, CDR2 SQIVND (reference sequence). This CDR3 contains 14 residues. The ends were cut back, 5 bases at V and 4 bases at J, with 14 bases in the middle.

For this clone: This specimen includes other DNA sequences encoding the same CDR3. The V call is TRBV18, the J call TRBJ2-7; TRBD2 matches 10 bases. Per germline, CDR1 KGHSH and CDR2 LQKENI. J was trimmed by 7 bases and V by 3 bases; bases with no gene match: 9. The CDR3 is 15 amino acids. CDR3 residues: CASSPQSGRAGEQYF. CDR3 nucleotides: TGTGCCAGCTCACCTCAGAGCGGGAGGGCGGGAGAGCAGTACTTC.

For this clone: This sample also contains other DNA sequences that code for the same CDR3. The chain employs TRBV21-1 and TRBJ1-5. TRBV21-1 is listed as a pseudogene. This CDR3 contains 15 residues. The CDR3 loop reads CASSKGRDSNQPQHF. The DNA of the CDR3 is TGTGCCAGCAGCAAAGGGCGGGATAGCAATCAGCCCCAGCATTTT.

Concerning this clone itself: Other DNA variants within this sample encode the same CDR3. The V and J genes are TRBV5-1 and TRBJ2-7; D call uncertain. V lost 5 bases to trimming and J lost 0 bases, with 6 bases between them. The CDR3 spans 12 residues. CDR1 is SGHRS, CDR2 YFSETQ, per germline. The CDR3: CASRRSSYEQYF. CDR3 DNA: TGCGCCAGCAGGAGGAGCTCCTACGAGCAGTACTTC.